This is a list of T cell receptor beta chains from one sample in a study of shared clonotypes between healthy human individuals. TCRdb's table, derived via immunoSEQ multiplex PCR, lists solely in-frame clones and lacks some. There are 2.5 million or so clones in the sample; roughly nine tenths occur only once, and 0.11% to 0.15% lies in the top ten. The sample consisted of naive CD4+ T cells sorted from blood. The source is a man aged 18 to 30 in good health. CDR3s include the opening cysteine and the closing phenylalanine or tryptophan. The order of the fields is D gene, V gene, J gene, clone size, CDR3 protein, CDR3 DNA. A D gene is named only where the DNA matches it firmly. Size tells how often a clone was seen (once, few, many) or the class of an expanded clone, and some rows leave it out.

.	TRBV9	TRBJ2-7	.	CASSVEGSGYSYEQYF	TGTGCCAGCAGCGTAGAAGGTTCGGGATACTCCTACGAGCAGTACTTC
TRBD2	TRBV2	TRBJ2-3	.	CASSEVPSGGVGTQYF	TGTGCCAGCAGTGAAGTCCCTAGCGGGGGGGTCGGTACGCAGTATTTT
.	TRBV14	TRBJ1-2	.	CASSQDRGGGYTF	TGTGCCAGCAGCCAAGATCGGGGGGGTGGCTACACCTTC
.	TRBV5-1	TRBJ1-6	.	CASSLGISSYNSPLHF	TGCGCCAGCAGCTTGGGCATAAGCTCCTATAATTCACCCCTCCACTTT
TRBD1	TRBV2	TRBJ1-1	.	CASSLGQGNTEAFF	TGTGCCAGCAGTTTGGGACAGGGGAACACTGAAGCTTTCTTT
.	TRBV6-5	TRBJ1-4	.	CASSYGPANEKLFF	TGTGCCAGCAGTTACGGTCCAGCCAATGAAAAACTGTTTTTT
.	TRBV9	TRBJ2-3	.	CASSVADTQYF	TGTGCCAGCAGCGTGGCTGATACGCAGTATTTT
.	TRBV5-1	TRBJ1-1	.	CASTGERTEAFF	TGCGCCAGCACTGGGGAAAGAACTGAAGCTTTCTTT
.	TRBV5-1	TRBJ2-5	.	CASSFSGTGETQYF	TGCGCCAGCAGCTTTAGTGGGACGGGCGAGACCCAGTACTTC
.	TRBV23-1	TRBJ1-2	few	CASSLDYGYTF	TGCGCCAGCAGTCTAGACTATGGCTACACCTTC
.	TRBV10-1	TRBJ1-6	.	CASSESERGNSPLHF	TGCGCCAGCAGTGAGTCGGAAAGGGGTAATTCACCCCTCCACTTT
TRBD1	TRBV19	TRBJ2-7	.	CASSIRRDSTYGQYF	TGTGCCAGTAGTATAAGAAGGGACAGCACCTACGGGCAGTACTTC
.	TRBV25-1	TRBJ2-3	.	CASTPGGRGVDTQYF	TGTGCCAGCACCCCCGGGGGGCGGGGTGTAGATACGCAGTATTTT
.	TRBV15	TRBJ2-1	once	CASRKGGGNEQFF	TGTGCCTCCCGAAAGGGAGGGGGCAATGAGCAGTTCTTC
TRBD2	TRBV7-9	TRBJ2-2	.	CASSRGTTMNTGELFF	TGTGCCAGCAGCCGGGGGACTACCATGAACACCGGGGAGCTGTTTTTT
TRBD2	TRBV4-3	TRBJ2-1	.	CASSQDYGLAVYNEQFF	TGCGCCAGCAGCCAAGATTATGGGCTAGCGGTATACAATGAGCAGTTCTTC
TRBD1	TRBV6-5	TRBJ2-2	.	CASSRDRNTGELFF	TGTGCCAGCAGCCGGGACAGAAACACCGGGGAGCTGTTTTTT
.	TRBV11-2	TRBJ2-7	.	CASSTQGGAVYEQYF	TGTGCCAGCAGCACCCAAGGGGGGGCGGTCTACGAGCAGTACTTC
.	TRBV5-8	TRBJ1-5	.	CASSLARGIRNQPQHF	TGTGCCAGCAGCTTGGCCCGGGGGATTCGCAATCAGCCCCAGCATTTT
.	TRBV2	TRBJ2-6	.	CASSGWTGANVLTF	TGTGCCAGCAGTGGGTGGACCGGGGCCAACGTCCTGACTTTC
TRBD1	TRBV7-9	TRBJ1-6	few	CASSPEGAGSPLHF	TGTGCCAGCAGCCCCGAGGGGGCCGGTTCACCCCTCCACTTT
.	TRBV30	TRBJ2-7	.	CAWSKGTAYEQYF	TGTGCCTGGAGTAAAGGGACCGCCTACGAGCAGTACTTC
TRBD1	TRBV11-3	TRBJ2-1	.	CASSSGTELEQFF	TGTGCCAGCAGCTCAGGGACAGAGTTAGAGCAGTTCTTC
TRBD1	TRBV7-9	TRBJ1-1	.	CASSSRGDTEAFF	TGTGCCAGCAGCTCCAGGGGGGACACTGAAGCTTTCTTT
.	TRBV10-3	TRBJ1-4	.	CAIGQNPNEKLFF	TGTGCCATCGGACAGAACCCTAATGAAAAACTGTTTTTT
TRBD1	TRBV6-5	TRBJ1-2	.	CATLTQGASRGYTF	TGTGCCACCCTGACCCAGGGGGCAAGTCGGGGCTACACCTTC
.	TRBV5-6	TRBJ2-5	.	CASSLGPEAGAQTQYF	TGTGCCAGCAGCTTGGGGCCAGAGGCGGGGGCACAGACCCAGTACTTC
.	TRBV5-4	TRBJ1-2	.	CASSSEGLRSHGYTF	TGTGCCAGCAGCTCGGAAGGACTCCGGAGCCATGGCTACACCTTC
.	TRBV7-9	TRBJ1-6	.	CASSLISGVSPLHF	TGTGCCAGCAGCTTAATCTCGGGGGTTTCACCCCTCCACTTT
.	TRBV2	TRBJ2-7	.	CASRRGSAYEQYF	TGTGCCAGCAGGAGGGGTTCTGCCTACGAGCAGTACTTC
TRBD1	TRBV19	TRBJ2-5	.	CASSRGTGGETQYF	TGTGCCAGTAGTAGGGGGACAGGCGGGGAGACCCAGTACTTC
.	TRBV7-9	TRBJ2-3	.	CASSFRDPSDTQYF	TGTGCCAGCAGCTTCCGGGACCCGTCGGATACGCAGTATTTT